This T cell receptor beta chain was found in a study of T cell clusters in autoimmune cytopenias. The CDR3 has 14 residues. Germline V gene lookup returns CDR1 SEHNR and CDR2 FQNEAQ (reference sequence). Approximately 36,000 genome equivalents of blood DNA were amplified for TRB. One tube held mixed TRB-A and TRB-B primer pools for touch-down PCR. From its re-call of the multiplex PCR reads, TCRdb lists each CDR3 protein once, without DNA. The sample spans around 2,200 distinct CDR3 sequences; the ten largest clones claim roughly 60%. The same sample was also used in a study of T cell repertoires in aging, cancer and after chemotherapy. That source notes: Untreated cancer patients had significantly lower blood TCR diversity than age-matched healthy donors. No conclusions about immunological memory after chemotherapy can be drawn from the repertoire data.

This TCR was sampled from a human donor with an autoimmune cytopenia or autoimmune hepatitis (not recorded which). V usage is TRBV7-9 and J usage is TRBJ1-1; TCRdb proposes TRBD1, but this gene call is untestable without DNA. Sequenced input: peripheral blood. The CDR3 loop reads CASSGQGAWTEAFF.